Listed below are T cell receptor beta chains from one sample, sequenced in a study of blood T cell repertoires in COVID-19. The protocol was immunoSEQ multiplex PCR, while the TCRdb copy is restricted to in-frame clones and leaves out a portion. The data show 150,000 or so clones, 90% to 95% seen once. The specimen sequenced was peripheral blood. These receptors came from a woman aged 55 to 70 with COVID-19, enrolled during active disease. Both conserved end residues are part of each CDR3. The order of the fields is J gene, V gene, CDR3 protein.

j_gene: TRBJ2-1
v_gene: TRBV15
CDR3aa: CATSRVLGTDNEQFF

j_gene: TRBJ1-5
v_gene: TRBV7-2
CDR3aa: CASRWTPDSNQPQHF

j_gene: TRBJ1-6
v_gene: TRBV4-2
CDR3aa: CASSQVGGRSNSPLHF

j_gene: TRBJ1-2
v_gene: TRBV18
CDR3aa: CASSHTTQEGTGASF

j_gene: TRBJ2-7
v_gene: TRBV18
CDR3aa: CASSPLFNYEQYF

j_gene: TRBJ2-5
v_gene: TRBV27
CDR3aa: CASSSQDGGQETQYF

j_gene: TRBJ1-5
v_gene: TRBV7-2
CDR3aa: CASSPLGQGISPQHF

j_gene: TRBJ1-5
v_gene: TRBV6-5
CDR3aa: CASKGNSNQPQHF

j_gene: TRBJ1-1
v_gene: TRBV5-8
CDR3aa: CASSFSTGRLGCFF

j_gene: TRBJ1-1
v_gene: TRBV25-1
CDR3aa: CASTPRVNTEAFF

j_gene: TRBJ2-1
v_gene: TRBV7-2
CDR3aa: CASSSHGGAIYNEQFF

j_gene: TRBJ2-5
v_gene: TRBV27
CDR3aa: CASSQGFKETQYF

j_gene: TRBJ1-1
v_gene: TRBV5-1
CDR3aa: CASSLNSRATEAFF